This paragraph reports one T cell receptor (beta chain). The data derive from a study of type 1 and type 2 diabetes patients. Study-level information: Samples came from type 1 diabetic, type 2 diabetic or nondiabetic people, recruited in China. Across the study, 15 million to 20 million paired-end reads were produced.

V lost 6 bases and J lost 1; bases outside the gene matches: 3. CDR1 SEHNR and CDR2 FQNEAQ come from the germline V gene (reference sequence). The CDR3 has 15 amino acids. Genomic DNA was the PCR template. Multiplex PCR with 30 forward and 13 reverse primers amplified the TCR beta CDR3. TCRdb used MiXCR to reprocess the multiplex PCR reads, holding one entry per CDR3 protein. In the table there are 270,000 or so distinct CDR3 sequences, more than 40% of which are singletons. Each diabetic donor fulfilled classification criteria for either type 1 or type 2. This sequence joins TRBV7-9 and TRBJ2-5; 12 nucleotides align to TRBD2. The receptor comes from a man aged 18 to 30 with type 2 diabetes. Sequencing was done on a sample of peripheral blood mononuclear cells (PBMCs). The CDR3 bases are TGTGCCAGCAGTTCGGGACTAGCGGGCCAAGAGACCCAGTACTTC. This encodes CASSSGLAGQETQYF.